These 18 T cell receptor beta chains were all obtained from the same sample, sequenced in a study of blood T cell repertoires in COVID-19. The assay was immunoSEQ multiplex PCR, and TCRdb's table has in-frame clones only and misses some. The table has a few hundred thousand clones, 70% to 90% seen once; the top ten hold 8.5% to 12%. Source material: PBMCs or T cells enriched from blood (not recorded which). The receptors originated from a woman aged 18 to 35 who had recovered from COVID-19.

This clone was seen a single time. The gene calls are TRBV6-2 or TRBV6-3 and TRBJ2-1; possibly TRBD2 for D (5 bases). Germline CDR1 MNHEY, CDR2 SVGEGT. V lost 5 bases and J 6 bases, leaving 14 bases between the germline ends. This CDR3 is built from 14 residues. The CDR3, as DNA: TGTGCCAGCAGTCCGGGCGGGCCCTTCAATGAGCAGTTCTTC. It translates to CASSPGGPFNEQFF.

The V gene is TRBV18, the J gene TRBJ2-1, with 9 nucleotides matching TRBD1. Looked up from germline, CDR1 is KGHSH and CDR2 is LQKENI. This CDR3 comprises 14 residues. J lost 8 bases, V lost 3 bases, and 5 bases had no gene match. This CDR3 reads CASSPGQGPDEQFF. The CDR3 DNA sequence: TGTGCCAGCTCACCGGGACAGGGTCCGGATGAGCAGTTCTTC. The variable domain in full, with the rest retrieved from reference TRBV18 and TRBJ2-1, is NAGVMQNPRHLVRRRGQEARLRCSPMKGHSHVYWYRQLPEEGLKFMVYLQKENIIDESGMPKERFSAEFPKEGPSILRIQQVVRGDSAAYFCASSPGQGPDEQFFGPGTRLTVL.

This chain joins TRBV23-1 and TRBJ2-7; D is uncertain. TRBV23-1 is placed among ORFs of uncertain function. CDR3 length: 10 residues. The V end was cut by 3 bases, the J end by 11 bases, with 8 bases between. Written as DNA, the CDR3 is TGCGCCAGCAGTCATTCGGTGGAGTACTTC. Encoded protein: CASSHSVEYF.

The chain links TRBV5-1 to TRBJ1-1; 9 nucleotides line up with TRBD1. CDR1 and CDR2 from the germline V gene are SGHRS and YFSETQ. This CDR3 has 12 amino acids. Trimming removed 3 bases from V and 7 bases from J; junction bases left unmatched: 1. CDR3 sequence: CASSWDRVEAFF. CDR3 sequence (DNA): TGCGCCAGCAGCTGGGACAGGGTTGAAGCTTTCTTT.

The chain recombines TRBV5-6 with TRBJ1-5; 8 positions match TRBD1. Germline values: CDR1 SGHDT, CDR2 YYEEEE. V trimming: 3 bases; J trimming: 9 bases; junction bases outside the gene matches: 8. The CDR3 totals 14 residues. CDR3 in DNA: TGTGCCAGCAGCTACGGGACAGGCAACGGGCCCCAGCATTTT. Residues: CASSYGTGNGPQHF.

Here the CDR3 DNA reads TGTGCCTGGAGTGCTCAGGCAGCAAGATCCTATGGCTACACCTTC. It is translated as CAWSAQAARSYGYTF. J is TRBJ1-2 and V is TRBV30, with D uncertain. Per the germline V gene, CDR1 is GTSNPN and CDR2 is SVGIG (reference sequence). The V and J ends lost 1 base and 4 bases respectively, with 16 bases between them. The CDR3 spans 15 residues.

The chain joins TRBV29-1 to TRBJ2-1; maybe TRBD1 (6 bases). The CDR3 contains 13 residues. V lost 2 bases, J lost 4 bases, and 9 bases lay in between. CDR1 is SQVTM and CDR2 is ANQGSEA in the germline V gene. The DNA for the CDR3 is TGCAGCGTTGAATCCGGACAGTACAATGAGCAGTTCTTC. Encoded protein: CSVESGQYNEQFF.

V usage is TRBV30 and J usage is TRBJ1-6; no definite D call. This CDR3 region has 17 residues. The germline CDR1 and CDR2 sequences are GTSNPN and SVGIG (reference sequence). Trimming removed 0 bases at V and 6 bases at J, with 18 bases between. Here the CDR3 reads CAWSVDLAPVGNSPLHF. As DNA, the CDR3 is TGTGCCTGGAGTGTAGACTTGGCCCCAGTAGGTAATTCACCCCTCCACTTT.

The V gene is TRBV7-9, the J gene TRBJ2-1; 12 nucleotides match TRBD2. Trimming removed 6 bases from V and 6 bases from J; junction bases left unmatched: 18. The V gene's germline CDR1 is SEHNR and CDR2 FQNEAQ (reference sequence). There are 19 residues in the CDR3. The CDR3: CASSSGTSGPGGMGNEQFF. DNA of the CDR3: TGTGCCAGCAGTTCCGGGACTAGCGGGCCGGGGGGTATGGGCAATGAGCAGTTCTTC.

This clone was counted a few times. The rearrangement joins TRBV19 to TRBJ1-1; no clear D. Germline CDR1 LNHDA, CDR2 SQIVND (reference sequence). Trimming took off 7 bases at V and 3 bases at J, with 12 bases between the two ends. The CDR3 totals 13 residues. In DNA, the CDR3 is TGTGCCAGTAAACGCGGTAGAGACACTGAAGCTTTCTTT. It codes for CASKRGRDTEAFF.

The chain uses TRBV27 and TRBJ2-7, with TRBD2 matching 12 bases. Germline assignment: CDR1 MNHEY and CDR2 SMNVEV (reference sequence). The CDR3 is 16 amino acids. V was clipped by 5 bases and J by 6 bases; unmatched bases: 11. The CDR3 loop reads CASSPMTSGSGSEQYF. The CDR3 DNA reads TGTGCCAGCAGTCCGATGACTAGCGGGAGTGGATCCGAGCAGTACTTC.

Here the CDR3 reads CASSRLPGTSGSYEQYF. CDR3 nucleotide sequence: TGTGCCAGCAGCCGCCTCCCCGGGACTAGCGGTTCCTACGAGCAGTACTTC. V and J are TRBV4-2 and TRBJ2-7, with 11 bases lining up with TRBD2. V dropped 4 bases and J dropped 1; count of bases not matched to a gene: 9. Germline V gene lookup returns CDR1 LGHNA and CDR2 YNFKEQ. This CDR3 spans 17 amino acids.

This rearrangement joins TRBV2 to TRBJ2-2, with no clear D. Germline CDR1 reads SNHLY; CDR2 reads FYNNEI. Trimming cost V 4 bases and J 0 bases, with 12 bases left between them. The CDR3 is made up of 16 amino acids. The CDR3 here is CASSASRLANTGELFF. The CDR3 nucleotides are TGTGCCAGCAGTGCCTCGCGTTTAGCGAACACCGGGGAGCTGTTTTTT. Full variable domain (remainder filled in from reference TRBV2 and TRBJ2-2): EPEVTQTPSHQVTQMGQEVILRCVPISNHLYFYWYRQILGQKVEFLVSFYNNEISEKSEIFDDQFSVERPDGSNFTLKIRSTKLEDSAMYFCASSASRLANTGELFFGEGSRLTVL.

About this clone: The same CDR3 is also encoded by other DNA sequences in this sample. The rearrangement joins TRBV9 to TRBJ1-1; D is unclear. Looked up from germline, CDR1 is SGDLS and CDR2 is YYNGEE. This CDR3 contains 13 residues. Trimming removed 1 base at V and 1 base at J, with 5 bases between. CDR3 amino acids: CASSVSRNTEAFF. CDR3 sequence (DNA): TGTGCCAGCAGCGTATCGCGGAACACTGAAGCTTTCTTT.

Here the CDR3 DNA reads TGTGCCATCAGAATATTTAACAGGGGCGGGTACAATGAGCAGTTCTTC. Translated: CAIRIFNRGGYNEQFF. This sequence joins TRBV10-3 and TRBJ2-1; 7 bases align to TRBD1. The CDR3 loop spans 16 amino acids. CDR1 is ENHRY, CDR2 SYGVKD, per germline. The ends lost 6 bases at V and 4 bases at J; junction bases unmatched: 12.

The genes are TRBV7-9 and TRBJ1-2; D might be TRBD1 (5 bases). Between the trimmed V and J ends, which lost 5 bases and 4 bases, there was a span of 14 bases. Germline values: CDR1 SEHNR, CDR2 FQNEAQ (reference sequence). The CDR3 spans 14 residues. The CDR3 sequence: CASSTRDRIYGYTF. The CDR3 DNA is TGTGCCAGCAGCACACGTGACAGAATCTATGGCTACACCTTC.

V is TRBV10-3 and J is TRBJ2-3; D is uncertain. Looked up from germline, CDR1 is ENHRY and CDR2 is SYGVKD. V was pared by 0 bases and J by 0 bases, with 10 bases between. This CDR3 has 16 residues. CDR3: CAISESGRRSTDTQYF. CDR3 nucleotide sequence: TGTGCCATCAGTGAGTCCGGTAGAAGAAGCACAGATACGCAGTATTTT.

The chain carries TRBV2 and TRBJ2-2; 10 nucleotides line up with TRBD1. The ends lost 2 bases at V and 3 bases at J; junction bases unmatched: 3. CDR1 is SNHLY, CDR2 FYNNEI, per germline. The CDR3 totals 16 residues. CDR3: CASSETGTGDTGELFF. CDR3 nucleotide sequence: TGTGCCAGCAGTGAAACCGGGACAGGGGACACCGGGGAGCTGTTTTTT.